The 7 T cell receptor beta chains reported below all come from one sample, sequenced in a study of OX40 agonist ivuxolimab in advanced cancers. Measured with immunoSEQ multiplex PCR; TCRdb has only the in-frame clones, and not every one. The sample holds about 82,000 clones, roughly 85% seen once. The specimen comprised CD4+ or CD8+ T cells sorted from blood, sampled in a trial of the OX40 agonist ivuxolimab. Receptors originate from an adult with an advanced solid tumor such as melanoma, head and neck, liver or kidney cancer.

V and J are TRBV4-1 and TRBJ2-2; 11 nucleotides agree with TRBD2. This CDR3 has 19 residues. Germline V CDR1 and CDR2: MGHRA, YSYEKL. J gave up 4 bases and V 0 bases, and 10 bases lay outside the gene matches. The CDR3 spells CASSQEGSGGAFGTGELFF. The CDR3 nucleotides read TGCGCCAGCAGCCAAGAGGGTAGCGGGGGGGCTTTCGGCACCGGGGAGCTGTTTTTT.

V and J are TRBV5-6 and TRBJ2-1, with 7 bases that match TRBD2. The CDR3 has 16 amino acids. V dropped 4 bases and J dropped 3; count of bases not matched to a gene: 10. From germline, CDR1 is SGHDT and CDR2 YYEEEE. CDR3 nucleotides: TGTGCCAGCAGCCAGAAGCCCAGGGACTACTACAATGAGCAGTTCTTC. Its translation is CASSQKPRDYYNEQFF.

V is TRBV10-3 and J is TRBJ2-5; 9 bases are a match to TRBD2. Trimming removed 7 bases from V and 2 bases from J; junction bases left unmatched: 5. Germline V gene lookup returns CDR1 ENHRY and CDR2 SYGVKD. CDR3 length equals 14 residues. DNA for the CDR3: TGTGCCATCAATCCTAGCGGGGCACAAGAGACCCAGTACTTC. Its translation: CAINPSGAQETQYF.

This rearrangement joins TRBV29-1 to TRBJ1-2, with a possible D match to TRBD1 (5 bases). The germline V gene has CDR1 SQVTM and CDR2 ANQGSEA. V lost 1 base to trimming and J lost 6 bases, with 6 bases between them. CDR3 length: 11 amino acids. The DNA for the CDR3 is TGCAGCGTTGAAGCGGGGCATGGCTACACCTTC. Amino acids: CSVEAGHGYTF.

This rearrangement joins TRBV9 to TRBJ2-2; D unclear. Germline lookup yields CDR1 SGDLS and CDR2 YYNGEE. The V end was cut by 3 bases, the J end by 0 bases, with 6 bases between. This CDR3 contains 14 residues. CDR3 amino acids: CASSAITNTGELFF. CDR3 DNA: TGTGCCAGCAGCGCAATCACGAACACCGGGGAGCTGTTTTTT.

This clone was seen a few times. The chain couples TRBV5-6 to TRBJ2-1, with D uncertain. This CDR3 contains 12 residues. The germline V gene encodes CDR1 SGHDT and CDR2 YYEEEE. Trimming took off 2 bases at V and 15 bases at J, with 15 bases between the two ends. The CDR3 DNA reads TGTGCCAGCAGCTTAAGGAGCAGTAGGTGGTTCTTC. Protein sequence: CASSLRSSRWFF.

V gene TRBV5-6 combines with J gene TRBJ2-7; weak D call: TRBD2 (6 bases). Germline CDR1 reads SGHDT; CDR2 reads YYEEEE. Between the trimmed V and J ends, which lost 4 bases and 2 bases, there was a span of 10 bases. This CDR3 comprises 13 residues. CDR3 coding DNA: TGTGCCAGCAGCGCGGGGAGGACCTACGAGCAGTACTTC. Encoded protein: CASSAGRTYEQYF.